The T cell receptor (beta chain) described here comes from a study of CD8+CD57+ T cells in acquired aplastic anemia. Study context: The average for DNA from sorted CD4+ and CD8+ cells was 3.2 ug. The study, taken as a whole, reports: Both patients and controls carried the same twenty-nine CD8+ CDR3 sequences.

Germline V gene sequence: CDR1 SGHRS, CDR2 YFSETQ. The CDR3 has 13 amino acids. The V end was cut by 2 bases, the J end by 6 bases, with 9 bases between. To note about this clonotype: Its antigen is not known.

By flow cytometry, patients selected for sequencing had shown an expansion of CD8+CD57+ cells. Each patient had severe acquired aplastic anemia. Blood was sampled before the patients had received any therapy. Using genomic DNA as the template, TCR beta VDJ and CDR3 profiling was carried out. TCRdb independently ran MiXCR on the reads; one entry per CDR3 protein. The table has roughly 500,000 distinct CDR3 sequences, approximately 32% seen once; the top ten hold less than 0.85%. This sequence was found in a human donor with aplastic anemia. Source material: sorted CD4+, CD8+, or CD8+CD57+ T cells (not recorded which) from PBMCs. V and J are TRBV5-1 and TRBJ2-1; D gene unclear. CDR3 bases: TGCGCCAGCAGCTTAGACCAGGCCAATGAGCAGTTCTTC. It codes for CASSLDQANEQFF.